This T cell receptor (beta chain) was identified during a study of cytomegalovirus exposure and HLA in healthy donors. Concerning this clone: What it binds is unknown.

This CDR3 has 16 residues. CDR1 MDHEN and CDR2 SYDVKM come from the germline V gene. J lost 4 bases, V lost 5 bases, and 7 bases had no gene match. Points from the study as a whole: Rare sequences made up most TCRs, while some public TCRs were found in many donors.

PCR employed 60 Vbeta and 13 Jbeta primers. The assay was immunoSEQ multiplex PCR, and TCRdb's table has in-frame clones only and misses some. The data show around 130,000 clones, 73% seen once. This chain connects TRBV28 to TRBJ2-3, with 12 nucleotides matching TRBD2. The TCR was taken from a middle-aged woman in good health and CMV-seropositive. Sequencing was carried out using PBMCs. CDR3 coding DNA: TGTGCCAGCAGTCAACCTAGCGGGGGGGCCGCAGATACGCAGTATTTT. Translation gives CASSQPSGGAADTQYF.